The 24 T cell receptor beta chains listed next were all sequenced from one sample in a study of T cell changes during pregnancy in multiple sclerosis. The data were produced by immunoSEQ multiplex PCR, yet TCRdb's version contains in-frame clones alone and is incomplete. The data show more than 65,000 clones, with around 93% seen just once and 1% held by the top ten. Sample: peripheral blood, taken in the first trimester of pregnancy. These receptors were obtained from a female donor with multiple sclerosis, enrolled in a pregnancy study.

The rearrangement uses TRBV6-6 and TRBJ2-7; 8 bases line up with TRBD1. Germline assignment: CDR1 MNHNY and CDR2 SVGAGI (reference sequence). V dropped 7 bases and J dropped 2; count of bases not matched to a gene: 10. This CDR3 contains 15 residues. In DNA form, the CDR3 reads TGTGCCAGCACCGGGACAGGTTTGAGCACCTACGAGCAGTACTTC. Translation gives CASTGTGLSTYEQYF.

The V call is TRBV28, the J call TRBJ2-1; TRBD2 agrees at 8 bases. V lost 3 bases to trimming and J lost 8 bases; unmatched junction nucleotides: 9. The V gene's germline CDR1 is MDHEN and CDR2 SYDVKM. This CDR3 contains 15 residues. DNA for the CDR3: TGTGCCAGCAGTTTCTTCGGGAGGGCCGGGGATGAGCAGTTCTTC. Translating gives CASSFFGRAGDEQFF.

The gene calls are TRBV5-1 and TRBJ2-7, with D tentatively TRBD1 (6 bases). The germline CDR1 and CDR2 sequences are SGHRS and YFSETQ. Trimming shortened V by 2 bases and J by 2 bases, and 11 bases separated the two germline ends. The CDR3 runs to 14 residues. CDR3 loop: CASSFDRQAYEQYF. Here the CDR3 DNA reads TGCGCCAGCAGCTTCGACAGGCAGGCCTACGAGCAGTACTTC.

The table lists this clone with a count of one. This chain uses TRBV7-8 with TRBJ1-2; no reliable D call. V was pared by 7 bases and J by 5 bases, with 23 bases between. The CDR3 extends over 16 amino acids. Germline values: CDR1 SGHVS, CDR2 FQNEAQ. The CDR3: CASTVDPSGGAYGYTF. For the CDR3, the DNA is TGTGCCAGCACCGTAGACCCCTCCGGTGGAGCATATGGCTACACCTTC.

CDR3 DNA sequence: TGTGCCAGCAGCCCAGCGGGAGGGCGATACAATGAGCAGTTCTTC. This codes for CASSPAGGRYNEQFF. This chain connects TRBV7-3 to TRBJ2-1; the match to TRBD2 covers 10 bases. CDR3 length: 15 residues. Trimming took 5 bases from V and 4 from J; bases not matched to a gene: 5. Germline V lookup: CDR1 SGHTA, CDR2 FQGTGA. Drawing the rest from reference TRBV7-3 and TRBJ2-1, the complete variable domain is GAGVSQTPSNKVTEKGKYVELRCDPISGHTALYWYRQSLGQGPEFLIYFQGTGAADDSGLPNDRFFAVRPEGSVSTLKIQRTERGDSAVYLCASSPAGGRYNEQFFGPGTRLTVL.

The chain uses TRBV6-6 and TRBJ2-7, with unresolved D. The germline V and J ends were trimmed by 2 bases and 3 bases, with 8 bases remaining between them. The CDR3 is 13 residues long. From germline, CDR1 is MNHNY and CDR2 SVGAGI (reference sequence). In nucleotides, the CDR3 is TGTGCCAGCAGTTACGGTCTAGTCTACGAGCAGTACTTC. Translating it yields CASSYGLVYEQYF.

The rearrangement links TRBV19 to TRBJ2-5, with 8 bases aligning to TRBD1. CDR1 LNHDA and CDR2 SQIVND come from the germline V gene (reference sequence). V gave up 4 bases and J gave up 5 bases; unmatched junction bases: 3. This CDR3 is built from 13 residues. The CDR3 nucleotides are TGTGCCAGTAGTACAGGGGGCATGGAGACCCAGTACTTC. This translates into CASSTGGMETQYF.

The rearrangement uses TRBV28 and TRBJ2-2; D remains unclear. There are 15 residues in the CDR3. In germline, CDR1 is MDHEN, CDR2 SYDVKM. Trimming removed 4 bases from V and 2 bases from J, with 11 bases in between. CDR3 amino acids: CASSSSGLNTGELFF. The CDR3 DNA sequence: TGTGCCAGCAGTTCGTCGGGTTTAAACACCGGGGAGCTGTTTTTT.

The chain carries TRBV5-1 and TRBJ2-1; TRBD2 matches 7 bases. The CDR3 extends over 15 amino acids. Germline V gives CDR1 SGHRS, CDR2 YFSETQ. Trimming cost V 0 bases and J 9 bases; bases outside gene matches: 9. CDR3: CASSLEGGSTGEQFF. CDR3 DNA sequence: TGCGCCAGCAGCTTGGAGGGCGGGAGTACGGGTGAGCAGTTCTTC. Supplemented by reference TRBV5-1 and TRBJ2-1, the full variable domain reads KAGVTQTPRYLIKTRGQQVTLSCSPISGHRSVSWYQQTPGQGLQFLFEYFSETQRNKGNFPGRFSGRQFSNSRSEMNVSTLELGDSALYLCASSLEGGSTGEQFFGPGTRLTVL.

Notes on this clone: Other DNA sequences in this sample translate to the same CDR3. J is TRBJ2-7 and V is TRBV28, with 9 bases that match TRBD1. V lost 4 bases, J lost 3 bases, and 1 base stayed unmatched. Germline lookup yields CDR1 MDHEN and CDR2 SYDVKM. The CDR3 is 13 residues long. This CDR3 is CASSSGQGYEQYF. CDR3 coding DNA: TGTGCCAGCAGTTCGGGACAGGGCTACGAGCAGTACTTC.

The chain has TRBV28 and TRBJ2-7, with 8 nucleotides matching TRBD1. Germline V gene lookup returns CDR1 MDHEN and CDR2 SYDVKM. The trim removed 1 base at V and 3 bases at J, leaving 2 bases unmatched. The CDR3 has 14 amino acids. The CDR3 bases are TGTGCCAGCAGTTTATCAGGGGGCGGCTACGAGCAGTACTTC. It is translated as CASSLSGGGYEQYF.

V is TRBV19 and J is TRBJ1-5; 10 bases agree with TRBD1. The V segment lost 5 bases and the J segment 1 base; nucleotides outside the gene matches: 2. Germline-derived CDR1 and CDR2 are LNHDA and SQIVND (reference sequence). CDR3 size: 15 residues. CDR3 in amino acids: CASSGGQGSNQPQHF. CDR3 bases: TGTGCCAGTAGTGGGGGACAGGGGAGCAATCAGCCCCAGCATTTT.

The chain couples TRBV13 to TRBJ2-3; D is undetermined. The CDR3 has 15 amino acids. Trimming took off 5 bases at V and 1 base at J, with 13 bases between the two ends. The germline CDR1 and CDR2 sequences are PRHDT and FYEKMQ (reference sequence). CDR3 nucleotides: TGTGCCAGCAGCAGCTTAAGCCAGGGCACAGATACGCAGTATTTT. Protein: CASSSLSQGTDTQYF.

This sequence joins TRBV5-3 and TRBJ2-2; perhaps TRBD2 as D (5 bases). TRBV5-3 is identified as an open reading frame with a role that is uncertain. The CDR3 has 16 residues. V was shortened by 4 bases and J by 6 bases, with 19 bases between the two germline ends. The CDR3 region has the DNA TGTGCCAGAAGCACCTCTAGCCCAAAACTCCCCGGGGAGCTGTTTTTT. This encodes CARSTSSPKLPGELFF.

The chain recombines TRBV19 with TRBJ1-5; no firm D call. CDR3 length equals 12 residues. The germline gives CDR1 LNHDA, CDR2 SQIVND (reference sequence). V dropped 6 bases and J dropped 10 bases, with 13 bases sitting between them. CDR3 sequence: CASRTPAGPQHF. CDR3 nucleotide sequence: TGTGCCAGTAGAACCCCAGCGGGCCCCCAGCATTTT.

This clone is large. This chain connects TRBV27 to TRBJ1-2; tentative D call: TRBD1 (6 bases). The V gene lost 6 bases and the J gene lost 2 bases, with 19 bases spanning the gap. Germline values: CDR1 MNHEY, CDR2 SMNVEV (reference sequence). This CDR3 has 16 residues. This chain's CDR3 is CASSYRFLRGNYGYTF. In nucleotides, the CDR3 is TGTGCCAGCAGCTACAGGTTCCTCAGGGGAAACTATGGCTACACCTTC.

The chain employs TRBV5-1 and TRBJ2-1, with D perhaps matching TRBD1 (5 bases). The germline CDR1 and CDR2 sequences are SGHRS and YFSETQ. The CDR3 length is 17 residues. The germline V and J ends were trimmed by 2 bases and 0 bases, with 15 bases remaining between them. DNA for the CDR3: TGCGCCAGCAGCTTTCAGTCGAGACAGAGCTCCTACAATGAGCAGTTCTTC. This codes for CASSFQSRQSSYNEQFF.

This chain connects TRBV18 to TRBJ2-6; D not certain. V was trimmed by 3 bases and J by 0 bases, leaving 3 bases between them. Germline CDR1 and CDR2: KGHSH and LQKENI. CDR3 length: 14 amino acids. DNA for the CDR3: TGTGCCAGCTCACCCTCCTCTGGGGCCAACGTCCTGACTTTC. Amino acids: CASSPSSGANVLTF.

The chain uses TRBV12-5 and TRBJ2-3; tentative D call: TRBD2 (7 bases). The CDR3 loop spans 16 amino acids. Germline V gene data show CDR1 as LGHNT and CDR2 as FRNRAP. V was cut by 2 bases and J by 2 bases, with 14 bases left in between. CDR3 loop: CASGLKGGGYTDTQYF. The CDR3 DNA sequence: TGTGCTAGTGGTTTGAAGGGGGGGGGTTACACAGATACGCAGTATTTT.

V and J are TRBV6-5 and TRBJ2-2; tentatively, D is TRBD1 (5 bases). The germline V gene has CDR1 MNHEY and CDR2 SVGAGI. The CDR3 totals 15 residues. Trimming cost V 0 bases and J 7 bases, with 12 bases left between them. CDR3 DNA: TGTGCCAGCAGTTACTCCATAGGGGTTAGCGGGGAGCTGTTTTTT. It codes for CASSYSIGVSGELFF.

The chain is built from TRBV25-1 and TRBJ1-4; 10 bases line up with TRBD1. The V gene end was trimmed by 6 bases and the J gene end by 6 bases; junction bases not matched to a gene: 4. This CDR3 has 14 amino acids. Looked up from germline, CDR1 is MGHDK and CDR2 is SYGVNS. The CDR3 coding sequence is TGTGCCAGCAGCACGGGACAGGGGTATGAAAAACTGTTTTTT. Its translation: CASSTGQGYEKLFF.

The chain's CDR3 is CASSLTDGTGRAFF. In DNA, the CDR3 is TGTGCCAGCAGCCTAACGGACGGGACAGGGCGGGCTTTCTTT. V usage is TRBV7-9 and J usage is TRBJ1-1; 9 nucleotides match TRBD1. Looked up from germline, CDR1 is SEHNR and CDR2 is FQNEAQ (reference sequence). This CDR3 region has 14 residues. After removal of 5 bases from V and 11 bases from J, the junction contained 12 bases not matched to a gene.

V usage is TRBV11-2 and J usage is TRBJ1-4; TRBD1 is a possible D gene (5 bases). The CDR3 runs 16 residues. Trimming took 1 base from V and 6 from J, leaving 15 bases between them. Germline-derived CDR1 and CDR2 are SGHAT and FQNNGV. CDR3 in DNA: TGTGCCAGCAGCTTAGTTGCTAACAGGCTTTATGAAAAACTGTTTTTT. This codes for CASSLVANRLYEKLFF.

The CDR3 bases are TGTGCCAGCAGCTCCCAACCGGGACAGGGGGTGGAAAACATTCAGTACTTC. It is translated as CASSSQPGQGVENIQYF. The gene calls are TRBV28 and TRBJ2-4, with 11 bases fitting TRBD1. With V trimmed by 6 bases and J by 5 bases, 12 bases remained unmatched. This CDR3 contains 17 residues. Germline CDR1 MDHEN, CDR2 SYDVKM.